These 3 T cell receptor beta chains came from one sample sequenced in a study of siplizumab effects on memory and regulatory T cells. The repertoire was sequenced with immunoSEQ multiplex PCR; TCRdb's copy has only in-frame clones and lacks some. Counted here are about 75,000 clones, around 93% occurring once; the ten biggest clones make up roughly 5%. Sample: CD8+ T cells sorted from blood. Receptor source: a human donor in good health.

The chain is built from TRBV29-1 and TRBJ2-1; 7 nucleotides line up with TRBD1. CDR3 size: 14 residues. V trimming: 7 bases; J trimming: 1 base; junction bases outside the gene matches: 7. Germline lookup yields CDR1 SQVTM and CDR2 ANQGSEA. The CDR3 region has the DNA TGCAGCGCGACAGGGATGGGGTCCTACAATGAGCAGTTCTTC. This gives the protein CSATGMGSYNEQFF.

This clone was recorded once. This rearrangement joins TRBV28 to TRBJ1-2; D might be TRBD1 (6 bases). The germline CDR1 and CDR2 sequences are MDHEN and SYDVKM. The CDR3 spans 14 residues. Trimming shortened V by 3 bases and J by 7 bases, and 15 bases separated the two germline ends. CDR3 DNA sequence: TGTGCCAGCAGTTTTGGGGCAGGGGTTGGTGGCTACACCTTC. Translation: CASSFGAGVGGYTF.

Comment on this clone: Other DNA sequences in this specimen translate into the identical CDR3. V is TRBV6-1 and J is TRBJ1-1; possibly TRBD1 for D (5 bases). Trimming took off 6 bases at V and 6 bases at J, with 20 bases between the two ends. Germline V gene data show CDR1 as MNHNS and CDR2 as SASEGT. CDR3 size: 15 residues. The CDR3 loop reads CASREFGGSRSEAFF. The CDR3 nucleotides are TGTGCCAGCAGAGAGTTCGGGGGATCCCGTTCTGAAGCTTTCTTT.